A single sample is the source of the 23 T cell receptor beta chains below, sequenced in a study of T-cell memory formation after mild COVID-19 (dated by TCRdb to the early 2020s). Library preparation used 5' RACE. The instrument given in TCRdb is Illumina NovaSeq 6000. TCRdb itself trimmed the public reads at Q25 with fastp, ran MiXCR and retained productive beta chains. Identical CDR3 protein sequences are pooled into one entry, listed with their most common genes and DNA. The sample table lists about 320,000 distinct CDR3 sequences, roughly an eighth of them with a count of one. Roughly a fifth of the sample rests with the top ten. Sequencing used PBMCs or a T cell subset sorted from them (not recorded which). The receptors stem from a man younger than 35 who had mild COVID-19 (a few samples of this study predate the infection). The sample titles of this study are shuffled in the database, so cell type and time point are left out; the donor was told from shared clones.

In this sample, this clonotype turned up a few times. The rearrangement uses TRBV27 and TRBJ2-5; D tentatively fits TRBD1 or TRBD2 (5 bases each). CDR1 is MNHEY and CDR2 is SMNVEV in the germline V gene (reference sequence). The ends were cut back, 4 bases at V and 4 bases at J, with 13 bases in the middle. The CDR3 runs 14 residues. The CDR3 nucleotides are TGTGCCAGCAGTTCGCGCAGGGCGGGAGAGACCCAGTACTTC. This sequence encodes CASSSRRAGETQYF.

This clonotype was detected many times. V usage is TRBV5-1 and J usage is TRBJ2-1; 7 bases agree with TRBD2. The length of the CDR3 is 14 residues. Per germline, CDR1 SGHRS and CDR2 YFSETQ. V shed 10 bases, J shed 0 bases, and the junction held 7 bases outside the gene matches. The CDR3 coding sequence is TGCGCCTCCGGCGGGGGAGGCTCCTACAATGAGCAGTTCTTC. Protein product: CASGGGGSYNEQFF. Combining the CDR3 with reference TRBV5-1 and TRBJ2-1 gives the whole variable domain KAGVTQTPRYLIKTRGQQVTLSCSPISGHRSVSWYQQTPGQGLQFLFEYFSETQRNKGNFPGRFSGRQFSNSRSEMNVSTLELGDSALYLCASGGGGSYNEQFFGPGTRLTVL.

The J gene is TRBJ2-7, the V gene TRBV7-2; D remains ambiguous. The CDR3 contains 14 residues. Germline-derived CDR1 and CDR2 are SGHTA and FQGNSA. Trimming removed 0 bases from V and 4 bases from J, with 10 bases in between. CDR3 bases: TGTGCCAGCAGCTTAGCGAGTTTGGGGTACGAGCAGTACTTC. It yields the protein CASSLASLGYEQYF.

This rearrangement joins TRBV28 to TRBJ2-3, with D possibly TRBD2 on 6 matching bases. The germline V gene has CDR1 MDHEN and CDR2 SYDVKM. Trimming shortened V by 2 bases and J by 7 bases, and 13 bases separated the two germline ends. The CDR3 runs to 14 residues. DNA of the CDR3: TGTGCCAGCAGTTTAACCGGAGGGTGGAATACGCAGTATTTT. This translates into CASSLTGGWNTQYF.

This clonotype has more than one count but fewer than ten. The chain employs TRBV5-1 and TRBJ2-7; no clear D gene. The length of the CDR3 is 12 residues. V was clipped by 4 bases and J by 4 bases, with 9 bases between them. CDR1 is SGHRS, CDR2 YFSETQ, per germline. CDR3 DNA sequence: TGCGCCAGCAGCCAAAACTTATACGAGCAGTACTTC. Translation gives CASSQNLYEQYF.

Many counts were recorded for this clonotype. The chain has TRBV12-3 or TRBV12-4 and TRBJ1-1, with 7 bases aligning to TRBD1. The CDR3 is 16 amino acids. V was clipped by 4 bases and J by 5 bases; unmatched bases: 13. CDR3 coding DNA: TGTGCCAGCAGTTCCGGGACAGACATTAAGGGGACTGAAGCTTTCTTT. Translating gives CASSSGTDIKGTEAFF.

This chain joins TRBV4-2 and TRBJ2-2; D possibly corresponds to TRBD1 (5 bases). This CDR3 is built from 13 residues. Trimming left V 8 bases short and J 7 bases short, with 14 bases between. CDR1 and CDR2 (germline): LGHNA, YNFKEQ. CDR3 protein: CASRQGSNGELFF. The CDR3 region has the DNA TGTGCCAGCCGTCAGGGTTCGAACGGGGAGCTGTTTTTT.

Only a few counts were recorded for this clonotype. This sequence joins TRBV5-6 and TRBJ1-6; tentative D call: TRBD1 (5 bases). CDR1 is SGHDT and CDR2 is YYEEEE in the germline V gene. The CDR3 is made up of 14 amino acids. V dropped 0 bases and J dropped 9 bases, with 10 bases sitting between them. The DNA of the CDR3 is TGTGCCAGCAGCTTGGGTCTTGGGGGTTCACCCCTCCACTTT. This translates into CASSLGLGGSPLHF.

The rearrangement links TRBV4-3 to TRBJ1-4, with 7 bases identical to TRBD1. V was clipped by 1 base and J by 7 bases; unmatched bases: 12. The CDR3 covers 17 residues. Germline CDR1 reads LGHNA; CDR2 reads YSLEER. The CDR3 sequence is CASSQGARGQRSEKLFF. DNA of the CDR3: TGCGCCAGCAGCCAAGGCGCCCGGGGACAGCGTAGTGAAAAACTGTTTTTT.

CDR3 in amino acids: CASSSGSANTGELFF. As DNA, the CDR3 is TGTGCCAGCAGTTCGGGCAGCGCGAACACCGGGGAGCTGTTTTTT. The chain employs TRBV27 and TRBJ2-2; D is ambiguous. V lost 4 bases and J 0 bases, leaving 9 bases between the germline ends. The germline CDR1 and CDR2 sequences are MNHEY and SMNVEV (reference sequence). The CDR3 runs 15 residues.

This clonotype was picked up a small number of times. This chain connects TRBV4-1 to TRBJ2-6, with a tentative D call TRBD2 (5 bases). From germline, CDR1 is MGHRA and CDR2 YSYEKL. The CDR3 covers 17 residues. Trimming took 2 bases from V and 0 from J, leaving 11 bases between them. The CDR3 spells CASSQSHGISGANVLTF. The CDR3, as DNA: TGCGCCAGCAGCCAATCCCACGGGATCTCTGGGGCCAACGTCCTGACTTTC.

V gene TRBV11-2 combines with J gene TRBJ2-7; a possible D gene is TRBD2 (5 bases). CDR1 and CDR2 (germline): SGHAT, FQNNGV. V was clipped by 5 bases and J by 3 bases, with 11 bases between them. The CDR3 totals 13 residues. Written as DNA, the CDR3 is TGTGCCAGCAGCCGCAGGAGGATCTACGAGCAGTACTTC. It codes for CASSRRRIYEQYF.

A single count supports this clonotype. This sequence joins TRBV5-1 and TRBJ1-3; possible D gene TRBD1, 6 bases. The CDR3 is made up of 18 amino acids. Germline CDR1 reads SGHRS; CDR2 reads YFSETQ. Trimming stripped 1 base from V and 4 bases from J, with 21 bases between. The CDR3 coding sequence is TGCGCCAGCAGCTTGAACGCGTACGATACAGGGAGAGGAAACACCATATATTTT. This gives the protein CASSLNAYDTGRGNTIYF.

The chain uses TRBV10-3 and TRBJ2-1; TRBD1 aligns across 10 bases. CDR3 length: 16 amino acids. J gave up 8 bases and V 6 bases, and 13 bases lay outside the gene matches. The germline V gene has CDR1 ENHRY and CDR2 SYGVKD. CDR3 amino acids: CAISLDRGPLIYEQFF. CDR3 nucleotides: TGTGCCATCAGCCTAGACAGGGGGCCATTGATCTATGAGCAGTTCTTC.

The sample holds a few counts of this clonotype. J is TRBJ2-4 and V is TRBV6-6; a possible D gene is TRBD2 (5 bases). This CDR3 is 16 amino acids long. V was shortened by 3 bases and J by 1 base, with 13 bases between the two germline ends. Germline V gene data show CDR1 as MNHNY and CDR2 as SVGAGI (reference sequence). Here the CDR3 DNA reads TGTGCCAGCAGTTATAGCGCGCTCGGGGCCAAAAACATTCAGTACTTC. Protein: CASSYSALGAKNIQYF.

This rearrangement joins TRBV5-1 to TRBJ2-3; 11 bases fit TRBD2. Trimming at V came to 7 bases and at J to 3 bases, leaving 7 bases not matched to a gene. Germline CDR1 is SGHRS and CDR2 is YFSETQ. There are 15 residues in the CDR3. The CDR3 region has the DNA TGCGCCAGCGGTTTGACTAGCGGGGCGACAGATACGCAGTATTTT. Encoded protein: CASGLTSGATDTQYF.

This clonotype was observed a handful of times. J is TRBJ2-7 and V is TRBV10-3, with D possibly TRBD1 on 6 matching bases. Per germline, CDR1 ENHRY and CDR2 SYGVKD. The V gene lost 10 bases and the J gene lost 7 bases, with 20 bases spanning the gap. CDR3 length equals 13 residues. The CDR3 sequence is CATRDGDQGEQYV. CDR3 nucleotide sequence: TGTGCCACGAGGGACGGGGACCAGGGGGAGCAGTACGTC.

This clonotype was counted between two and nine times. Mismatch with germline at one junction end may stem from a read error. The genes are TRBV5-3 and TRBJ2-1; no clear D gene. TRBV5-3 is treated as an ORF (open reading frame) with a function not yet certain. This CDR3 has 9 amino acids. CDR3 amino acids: CARSAGPYF. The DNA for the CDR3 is TGTGCCAGAAGTGCCGGGCCCTACTTC.

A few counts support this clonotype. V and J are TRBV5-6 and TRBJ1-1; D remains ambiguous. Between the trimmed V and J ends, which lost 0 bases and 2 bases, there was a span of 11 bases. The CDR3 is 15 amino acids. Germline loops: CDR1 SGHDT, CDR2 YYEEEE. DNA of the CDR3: TGTGCCAGCAGCTTGGAGCGGGGAATTAACACTGAAGCTTTCTTT. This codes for CASSLERGINTEAFF.

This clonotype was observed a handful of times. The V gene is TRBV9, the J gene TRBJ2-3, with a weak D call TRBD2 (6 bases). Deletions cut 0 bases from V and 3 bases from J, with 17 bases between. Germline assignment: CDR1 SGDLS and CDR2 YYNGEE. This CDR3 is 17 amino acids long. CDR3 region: CASSVVGLHYRTDTQYF. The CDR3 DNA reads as TGTGCCAGCAGCGTAGTGGGACTCCATTACCGTACAGATACGCAGTATTTT.

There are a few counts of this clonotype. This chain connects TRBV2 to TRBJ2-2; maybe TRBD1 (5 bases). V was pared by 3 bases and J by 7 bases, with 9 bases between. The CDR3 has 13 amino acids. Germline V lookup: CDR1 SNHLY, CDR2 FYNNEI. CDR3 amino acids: CASSEWGGGELFF. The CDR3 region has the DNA TGTGCCAGCAGTGAGTGGGGCGGCGGGGAGCTGTTTTTT.

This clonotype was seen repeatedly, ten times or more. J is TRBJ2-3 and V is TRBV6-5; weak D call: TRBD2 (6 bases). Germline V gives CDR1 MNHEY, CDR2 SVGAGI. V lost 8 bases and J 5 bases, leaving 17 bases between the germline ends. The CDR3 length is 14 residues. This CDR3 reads CASRNHLSGDTQYF. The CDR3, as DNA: TGTGCCAGCCGAAACCATCTTAGCGGAGATACGCAGTATTTT.

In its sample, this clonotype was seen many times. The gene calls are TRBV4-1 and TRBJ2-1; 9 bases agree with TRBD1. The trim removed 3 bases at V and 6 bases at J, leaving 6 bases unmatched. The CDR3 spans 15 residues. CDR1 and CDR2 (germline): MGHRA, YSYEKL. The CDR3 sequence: CASSHPRDRVNEQFF. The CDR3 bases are TGCGCCAGCAGCCACCCCCGGGACAGGGTCAATGAGCAGTTCTTC.